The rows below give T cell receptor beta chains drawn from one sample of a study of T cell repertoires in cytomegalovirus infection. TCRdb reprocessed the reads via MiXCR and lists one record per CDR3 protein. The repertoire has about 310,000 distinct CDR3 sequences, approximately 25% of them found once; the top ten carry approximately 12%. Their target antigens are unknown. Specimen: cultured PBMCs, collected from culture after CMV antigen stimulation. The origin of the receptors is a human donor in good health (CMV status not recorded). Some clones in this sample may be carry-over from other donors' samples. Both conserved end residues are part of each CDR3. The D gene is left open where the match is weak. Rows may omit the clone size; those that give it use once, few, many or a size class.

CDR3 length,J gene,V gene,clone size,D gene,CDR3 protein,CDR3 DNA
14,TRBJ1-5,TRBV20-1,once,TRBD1,CSASGAGGTQPQHF,TGCAGTGCTAGTGGCGCAGGGGGGACGCAGCCCCAGCATTTT
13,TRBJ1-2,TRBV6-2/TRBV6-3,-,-,CASSVDGSYGYTF,TGTGCCAGCAGCGTAGACGGGTCGTATGGCTACACCTTC
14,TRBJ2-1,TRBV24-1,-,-,CATSDASRGNEQFF,TGTGCCACCAGTGATGCAAGCCGTGGGAATGAGCAGTTCTTC
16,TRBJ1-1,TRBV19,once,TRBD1,CASTRRGGQMNTEAFF,TGTGCCAGTACTAGGAGAGGGGGACAGATGAACACTGAAGCTTTCTTT
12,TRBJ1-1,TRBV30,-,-,CAGAQRSTEAFF,TGTGCCGGAGCCCAGAGGAGCACTGAAGCTTTCTTT
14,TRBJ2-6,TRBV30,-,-,CAWDRDSGANVLTF,TGTGCCTGGGATCGGGACTCTGGGGCCAACGTCCTGACTTTC
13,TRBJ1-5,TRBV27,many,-,CASSPLSNQPQHF,TGTGCCAGCAGCCCCCTGAGCAATCAGCCCCAGCATTTT
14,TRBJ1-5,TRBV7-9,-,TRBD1,CASSLTGFNQPQHF,TGTGCCAGCAGCCTGACAGGGTTCAATCAGCCCCAGCATTTT
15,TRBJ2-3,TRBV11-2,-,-,CASSLGLWGTDTQYF,TGTGCCAGCAGCTTAGGACTCTGGGGCACAGATACGCAGTATTTT
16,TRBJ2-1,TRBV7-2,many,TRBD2,CASSLDLPSGYNEQFF,TGTGCCAGCAGCTTAGATCTGCCTAGCGGTTACAATGAGCAGTTCTTC
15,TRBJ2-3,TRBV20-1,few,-,CSARDDGRRTDTQYF,TGCAGTGCTAGAGATGACGGGAGAAGGACAGATACGCAGTATTTT
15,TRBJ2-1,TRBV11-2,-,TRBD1,CASSLAGQSYNEQFF,TGTGCCAGCAGCTTAGCGGGACAGTCCTACAATGAGCAGTTCTTC
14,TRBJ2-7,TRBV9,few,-,CASSVGGPAYEQYF,TGTGCCAGCAGCGTCGGCGGGCCTGCCTACGAGCAGTACTTC
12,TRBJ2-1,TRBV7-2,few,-,CASSPEVYEQFF,TGTGCCAGCAGCCCCGAGGTCTATGAGCAGTTCTTC
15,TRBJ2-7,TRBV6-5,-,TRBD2,CASSRTSGFSYEQYF,TGTGCCAGCAGTCGCACTAGCGGATTCTCCTACGAGCAGTACTTC
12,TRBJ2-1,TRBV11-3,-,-,CASSAWSGEQFF,TGTGCCAGCAGCGCCTGGTCTGGTGAGCAGTTCTTC
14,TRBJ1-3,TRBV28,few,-,CASSLAGPGNTIYF,TGTGCCAGCAGTTTAGCAGGGCCCGGAAACACCATATATTTT
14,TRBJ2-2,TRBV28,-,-,CASSYHDRSGELFF,TGTGCCAGCAGTTATCACGACAGGAGCGGGGAGCTGTTTTTT
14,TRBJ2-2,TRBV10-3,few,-,CAISESPNTGELFF,TGTGCCATCAGCGAGAGCCCTAACACCGGGGAGCTGTTTTTT
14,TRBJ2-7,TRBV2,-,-,CASSSAGPSAEQYF,TGTGCCAGCAGTTCGGCGGGACCTTCGGCCGAGCAGTACTTC
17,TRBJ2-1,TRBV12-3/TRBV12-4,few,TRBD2,CASSTGTSGRIDNEQFF,TGTGCCAGCAGTACCGGGACTAGCGGGAGGATCGACAATGAGCAGTTCTTC
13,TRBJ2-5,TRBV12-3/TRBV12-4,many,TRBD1,CASRGQGEETQYF,TGTGCCAGCAGGGGACAGGGAGAAGAGACCCAGTACTTC
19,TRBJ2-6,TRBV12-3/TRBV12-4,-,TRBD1,CASSPNDRGTAYGANVLTF,TGTGCCAGCAGTCCGAACGACAGGGGGACAGCCTATGGGGCCAACGTCCTGACTTTC
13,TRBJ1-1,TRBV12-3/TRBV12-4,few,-,CASSFSPNTEAFF,TGTGCCAGCAGTTTTTCCCCGAACACTGAAGCTTTCTTT
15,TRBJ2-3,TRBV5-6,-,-,CASSPEVEGADTQYF,TGTGCCAGCAGCCCCGAGGTGGAGGGCGCGGATACGCAGTATTTT
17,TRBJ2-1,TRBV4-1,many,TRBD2,CASSQDVASGSYNEQFF,TGCGCCAGCAGCCAAGATGTCGCTAGCGGGTCCTACAATGAGCAGTTCTTC
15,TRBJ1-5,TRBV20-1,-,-,CSARDAGVSNQPQHF,TGCAGTGCTAGAGATGCAGGAGTTAGCAATCAGCCCCAGCATTTT
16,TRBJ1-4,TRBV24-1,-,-,CATSDPSGATNEKLFF,TGTGCCACCAGTGATCCGTCAGGAGCAACTAATGAAAAACTGTTTTTT
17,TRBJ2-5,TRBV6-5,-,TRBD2,CASSYSTTSVIEETQYF,TGTGCCAGCAGTTACTCGACGACTAGCGTAATCGAAGAGACCCAGTACTTC
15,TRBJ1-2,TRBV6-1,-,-,CASSEALRGAYGYTF,TGTGCCAGCAGTGAAGCGCTTCGGGGGGCCTATGGCTACACCTTC
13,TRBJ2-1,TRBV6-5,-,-,CASTPSSYNEQFF,TGTGCCAGCACCCCAAGCTCCTACAATGAGCAGTTCTTC
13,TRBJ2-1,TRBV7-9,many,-,CASSPGVIGEQFF,TGTGCCAGCAGCCCAGGGGTTATCGGTGAGCAGTTCTTC
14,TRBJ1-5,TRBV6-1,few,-,CASSEAGGDQPQHF,TGTGCCAGCAGTGAAGCGGGGGGGGATCAGCCCCAGCATTTT
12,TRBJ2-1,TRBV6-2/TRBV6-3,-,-,CASSFRPAGQFF,TGTGCCAGCAGTTTCCGCCCCGCGGGGCAGTTCTTC
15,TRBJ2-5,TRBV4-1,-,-,CASSQDPTDQETQYF,TGCGCCAGCAGCCAAGATCCGACGGACCAAGAGACCCAGTACTTC
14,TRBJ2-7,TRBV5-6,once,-,CASSLPGALGEQYF,TGTGCCAGCAGCTTGCCAGGGGCTCTAGGCGAGCAGTACTTC
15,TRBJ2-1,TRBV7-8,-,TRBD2,CASSPQRGSYNEQFF,TGTGCCAGCAGCCCCCAGCGGGGCTCCTACAATGAGCAGTTCTTC
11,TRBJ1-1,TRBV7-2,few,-,CASSLELKAFF,TGTGCCAGCAGCTTAGAACTTAAAGCTTTCTTT
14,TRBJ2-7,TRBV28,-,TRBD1,CASSDEQGAGEQYF,TGTGCCAGCAGTGATGAACAGGGGGCTGGCGAGCAGTACTTC
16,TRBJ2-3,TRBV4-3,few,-,CASSQDRGGSTDTQYF,TGCGCCAGCAGCCAAGATCGGGGAGGCAGCACAGATACGCAGTATTTT
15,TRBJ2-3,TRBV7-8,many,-,CASSLARGSTDTQYF,TGTGCCAGCAGCTTAGCGCGAGGGAGCACAGATACGCAGTATTTT
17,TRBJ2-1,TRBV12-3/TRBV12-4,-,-,CASSFGGLAETYNEQFF,TGTGCCAGCAGTTTTGGGGGCCTAGCGGAGACCTACAATGAGCAGTTCTTC